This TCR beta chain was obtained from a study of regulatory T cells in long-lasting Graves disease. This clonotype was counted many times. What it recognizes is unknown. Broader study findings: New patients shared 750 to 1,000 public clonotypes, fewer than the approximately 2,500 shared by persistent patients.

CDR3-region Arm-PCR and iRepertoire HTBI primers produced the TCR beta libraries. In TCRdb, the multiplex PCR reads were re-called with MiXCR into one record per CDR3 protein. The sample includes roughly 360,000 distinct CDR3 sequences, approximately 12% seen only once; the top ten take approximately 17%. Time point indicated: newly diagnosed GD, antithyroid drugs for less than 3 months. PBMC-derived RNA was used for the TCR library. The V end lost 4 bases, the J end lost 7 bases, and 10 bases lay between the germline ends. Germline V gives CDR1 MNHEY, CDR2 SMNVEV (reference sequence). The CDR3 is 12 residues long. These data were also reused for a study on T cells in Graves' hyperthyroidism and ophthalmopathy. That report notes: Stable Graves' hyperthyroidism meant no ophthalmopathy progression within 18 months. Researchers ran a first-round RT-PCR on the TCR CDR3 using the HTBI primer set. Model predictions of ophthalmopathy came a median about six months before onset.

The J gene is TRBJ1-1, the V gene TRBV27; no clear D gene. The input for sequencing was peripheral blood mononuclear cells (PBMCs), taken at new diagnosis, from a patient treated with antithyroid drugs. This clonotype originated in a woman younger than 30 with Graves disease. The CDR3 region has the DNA TGTGCCAGCAGTTATCCCTTTGGTGAAGCTTTCTTT. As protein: CASSYPFGEAFF.